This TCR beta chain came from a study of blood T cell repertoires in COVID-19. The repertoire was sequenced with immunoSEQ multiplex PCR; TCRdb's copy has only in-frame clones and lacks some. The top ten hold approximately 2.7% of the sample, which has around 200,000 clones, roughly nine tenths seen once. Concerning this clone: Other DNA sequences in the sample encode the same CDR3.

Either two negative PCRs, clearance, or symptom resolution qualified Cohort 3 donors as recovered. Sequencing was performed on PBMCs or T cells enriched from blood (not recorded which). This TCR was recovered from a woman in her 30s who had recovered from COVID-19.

In DNA form, the CDR3 reads TGTGCCAGCAGCGTAGGTGGCAGCAATCAGCCCCAGCATTTT. Amino acids: CASSVGGSNQPQHF. The chain combines TRBV9 with TRBJ1-5; D gene ambiguous. Trimming shortened V by 0 bases and J by 1 base, and 5 bases separated the two germline ends. CDR3 length equals 14 residues. Germline V lookup: CDR1 SGDLS, CDR2 YYNGEE.